These 24 T cell receptor beta chains share one sample of origin, sequenced in a study of CD8 T cells in Susac syndrome. A quantity of about 0.45 to 1 ug RNA underwent reverse transcription using random hexamers. TCRdb independently ran MiXCR on the immunoSEQ multiplex PCR reads; one entry per CDR3 protein. Here the sample spans about 150,000 distinct CDR3 sequences, under 95% being singletons. The sequencing sample was made of CD4+ T cells from PBMCs. The receptors originated from a human donor with multiple sclerosis.

The V gene is TRBV20-1, the J gene TRBJ2-6; D remains unclear. The germline CDR1 and CDR2 sequences are DFQATT and SNEGSKA (reference sequence). This CDR3 comprises 15 residues. Trimming removed 3 bases at V and 4 bases at J, with 13 bases between. The CDR3 sequence is CSASWGRAGANVLTF. CDR3 nucleotides: TGCAGTGCTAGCTGGGGAAGGGCCGGGGCCAACGTCCTGACTTTC.

The chain uses TRBV18 and TRBJ1-2, with a weak D call TRBD1 (5 bases). Trimming shortened V by 3 bases and J by 8 bases, and 13 bases separated the two germline ends. The CDR3 sequence is 13 residues long. The V gene's germline CDR1 is KGHSH and CDR2 LQKENI. CDR3 DNA sequence: TGTGCCAGCTCACCCAGACAGTCGGGAGGCTACACCTTC. Translation gives CASSPRQSGGYTF.

This clonotype was recorded only once. The DNA of the CDR3 is TGCGCCAGCAGCTTGCGGCGGGGGGGAAACAATGAGCAGTTCTTC. Translating it yields CASSLRRGGNNEQFF. V is TRBV5-1 and J is TRBJ2-1, with 9 bases lining up with TRBD2. V shed 1 base, J shed 5 bases, and the junction held 4 bases outside the gene matches. The CDR3 spans 15 residues. Germline loops: CDR1 SGHRS, CDR2 YFSETQ.

The chain employs TRBV28 and TRBJ1-3, with a possible D match to TRBD1 (5 bases). Germline V lookup: CDR1 MDHEN, CDR2 SYDVKM. V was pared by 4 bases and J by 4 bases, with 11 bases between. This CDR3 spans 14 amino acids. The CDR3 region has the DNA TGTGCCAGCAGTTCCCAGGGTGGGGGAAACACCATATATTTT. This encodes CASSSQGGGNTIYF.

This clonotype appeared a single time. The V gene is TRBV28, the J gene TRBJ1-2; 9 nucleotides align to TRBD1. CDR1 and CDR2 from the germline V gene are MDHEN and SYDVKM. The CDR3 has 15 residues. V dropped 6 bases and J dropped 4; count of bases not matched to a gene: 9. CDR3 nucleotide sequence: TGTGCCAGCAGCCCTGACCGGGACAGGGCCTATGGCTACACCTTC. Residues: CASSPDRDRAYGYTF.

The V and J genes are TRBV20-1 and TRBJ2-1; 11 bases fit TRBD2. The CDR3 totals 15 residues. The germline V gene has CDR1 DFQATT and CDR2 SNEGSKA (reference sequence). Unmatched junction bases numbered 10, after V lost 3 bases and J lost 9 bases. The CDR3 loop is CSARGTSGLGGEQFF. The CDR3 nucleotides read TGCAGTGCTAGGGGGACTAGCGGTCTCGGGGGTGAGCAGTTCTTC.

The V call is TRBV11-2, the J call TRBJ2-7, with D possibly matching TRBD1 (6 bases). CDR1 is SGHAT and CDR2 is FQNNGV in the germline V gene. This CDR3 is built from 13 residues. V shed 6 bases and J shed 3 bases, with 12 bases lying between them. In DNA form, the CDR3 reads TGTGCCAGCAGGGGAACAGGGAACTACGAGCAGTACTTC. Its translation: CASRGTGNYEQYF.

V is TRBV5-1 and J is TRBJ1-2; 7 nucleotides align to TRBD1. V gave up 4 bases and J gave up 2 bases; unmatched junction bases: 5. The length of the CDR3 is 14 residues. The germline gives CDR1 SGHRS, CDR2 YFSETQ. CDR3: CASSRDSMNYGYTF. CDR3 DNA sequence: TGCGCCAGCAGCCGGGACAGCATGAACTATGGCTACACCTTC.

The J gene is TRBJ2-5, the V gene TRBV10-2; 8 positions agree with TRBD2. There are 14 residues in the CDR3. J lost 2 bases, V lost 4 bases, and 3 bases had no gene match. Germline-derived CDR1 and CDR2 are WSHSY and SAAADI. CDR3 loop: CASSAQRGQETQYF. DNA of the CDR3: TGCGCCAGCAGTGCACAGCGGGGGCAAGAGACCCAGTACTTC.

The chain combines TRBV27 with TRBJ2-6; D is ambiguous. Germline assignment: CDR1 MNHEY and CDR2 SMNVEV (reference sequence). The V and J ends lost 1 base and 0 bases respectively, with 4 bases between them. This CDR3 region has 15 residues. The CDR3 sequence: CASSLFGSGANVLTF. The DNA for the CDR3 is TGTGCCAGCAGTTTATTTGGCTCTGGGGCCAACGTCCTGACTTTC.

V is TRBV24-1 and J is TRBJ2-1, with TRBD1 matching 8 bases. J was trimmed by 3 bases and V by 9 bases; bases with no gene match: 9. Germline V CDR1 and CDR2: KGHDR, SFDVKD. The CDR3 is 15 residues long. CDR3 DNA sequence: TGTGCCACCGGGGTCCGGACAGGGAACTACAATGAGCAGTTCTTC. It specifies CATGVRTGNYNEQFF.

The genes are TRBV4-3 and TRBJ2-3; 7 bases are a match to TRBD2. The CDR3 is 16 residues long. CDR1 is LGHNA, CDR2 YSLEER, per germline. V lost 0 bases, J lost 5 bases, and 8 bases stayed unmatched. In DNA form, the CDR3 reads TGCGCCAGCAGCCAAGAAGGAGCGGGAAGGGGAGATACGCAGTATTTT. Its translation is CASSQEGAGRGDTQYF.

This clonotype was observed a handful of times. At one of its ends the junction is not consistent with the germline gene, which may arise from a read error. The CDR3 loop reads CASSVGQHSGELFF. The CDR3 coding sequence is TGTGCTAGCAGCGTCGGACAGCATTCCGGGGAGCTGTTTTTT. This rearrangement joins TRBV7-7 to TRBJ2-2; possibly TRBD1 for D (6 bases). This CDR3 has 14 amino acids. Germline V lookup: CDR1 SSHAT, CDR2 FNYEAQ (reference sequence).

The chain is built from TRBV12-3 or TRBV12-4 and TRBJ1-5; maybe TRBD1 (6 bases). This CDR3 contains 17 residues. V was trimmed by 4 bases and J by 2 bases, leaving 18 bases between them. The CDR3 nucleotides read TGTGCCAGCAGTTCAAGACCTCGGGGACATGGCAATCAGCCCCAGCATTTT. Protein product: CASSSRPRGHGNQPQHF.

The V and J genes are TRBV11-2 and TRBJ2-4; TRBD1 is a possible D gene (5 bases). CDR1 is SGHAT, CDR2 FQNNGV, per germline. The CDR3 extends over 13 amino acids. V was trimmed by 9 bases and J by 4 bases, leaving 13 bases between them. CDR3 in amino acids: CASTSRGKNIQYF. In nucleotides, the CDR3 is TGTGCCAGTACCTCAAGGGGTAAAAACATTCAGTACTTC.

The chain has TRBV19 and TRBJ2-4, with D perhaps matching TRBD2 (5 bases). Between the trimmed V and J ends, which lost 3 bases and 6 bases, there was a span of 15 bases. The germline V gene has CDR1 LNHDA and CDR2 SQIVND (reference sequence). The CDR3 is 15 amino acids. Here the CDR3 DNA reads TGTGCCAGTAGTATCCCGTCAGGCGGAGGAAACATTCAGTACTTC. It codes for CASSIPSGGGNIQYF.

V is TRBV4-1 and J is TRBJ1-1; D gene unclear. Germline lookup yields CDR1 MGHRA and CDR2 YSYEKL. The CDR3 runs 16 residues. With 2 bases removed from V and 7 bases from J, the gap between germline ends came to 20 bases. CDR3: CASSQPSWKGFGEAFF. As DNA, the CDR3 is TGCGCCAGCAGCCAACCTTCCTGGAAGGGTTTCGGTGAAGCTTTCTTT.

The chain has TRBV7-3 and TRBJ1-5; unclear D gene. Germline V lookup: CDR1 SGHTA, CDR2 FQGTGA. Deletions cut 7 bases from V and 5 bases from J, with 12 bases between. The CDR3 has 13 amino acids. The CDR3 sequence: CASTPMGDQPQHF. CDR3 DNA: TGTGCCAGCACCCCCATGGGAGATCAGCCCCAGCATTTT.

The chain uses TRBV7-2 and TRBJ1-2; TRBD1 aligns across 9 bases. Germline CDR1 reads SGHTA; CDR2 reads FQGNSA. V gave up 5 bases and J gave up 4 bases; unmatched junction bases: 11. This CDR3 is 16 amino acids long. The CDR3 bases are TGTGCCAGCAGCCCGGGACAGGGAATTCGAGGCTATGGCTACACCTTC. As protein: CASSPGQGIRGYGYTF.

The chain employs TRBV9 and TRBJ1-3; the D is unclear. There are 14 residues in the CDR3. V was trimmed by 2 bases and J by 3 bases, leaving 9 bases between them. Germline values: CDR1 SGDLS, CDR2 YYNGEE. CDR3 sequence reads: CASSVWTNGNTIYF. In nucleotides, the CDR3 is TGTGCCAGCAGCGTTTGGACGAATGGAAACACCATATATTTT.

The rearrangement links TRBV4-3 to TRBJ2-2; the D gene is possibly TRBD1 (6 bases). The CDR3 has 16 residues. CDR1 and CDR2 (germline): LGHNA, YSLEER. V shed 2 bases and J shed 4 bases, with 14 bases lying between them. CDR3 protein: CASSQTTGSFTGELFF. CDR3 DNA sequence: TGCGCCAGCAGCCAAACGACAGGTTCCTTCACCGGGGAGCTGTTTTTT.

V usage is TRBV5-1 and J usage is TRBJ1-4; no clear D gene. Germline assignment: CDR1 SGHRS and CDR2 YFSETQ. This CDR3 region has 14 residues. V was cut by 5 bases and J by 3 bases, with 11 bases left in between. The CDR3 DNA is TGCGCCAGCAGGATGGAGATCGCTAATGAAAAACTGTTTTTT. Amino acid sequence: CASRMEIANEKLFF.

The J gene is TRBJ2-7, the V gene TRBV3-1, with unresolved D. Trimming left V 5 bases short and J 5 bases short, with 7 bases between. The CDR3 loop spans 11 amino acids. Germline V gene data show CDR1 as LGHDT and CDR2 as YNNKEL (reference sequence). CDR3: CASSRAHEQYF. DNA of the CDR3: TGTGCCAGCAGCAGGGCCCACGAGCAGTACTTC.

This clonotype was picked up a small number of times. V gene TRBV29-1 combines with J gene TRBJ1-3, with a possible D match to TRBD1 (5 bases). The CDR3 runs to 11 residues. From germline, CDR1 is SQVTM and CDR2 ANQGSEA. The V end was cut by 7 bases, the J end by 4 bases, with 8 bases between. CDR3 residues: CSAYRGNTIYF. CDR3 in DNA: TGCAGCGCCTACAGGGGAAACACCATATATTTT.